One and the same sample provided the 30 T cell receptor beta chains below, sequenced in a study of regulatory T cells in long-lasting Graves disease. Time point specified: persistent/refractory GD, antithyroid drugs over 5 years with positive TRAb. TCR sequences were obtained from RNA taken from PBMCs. The authors built TCR beta libraries using iRepertoire HTBI primers and Arm-PCR of CDR3 regions. TCRdb re-derived calls from the multiplex PCR reads in MiXCR, one entry per CDR3 protein. In the table there are 650,000 to 700,000 distinct CDR3 sequences, about 30% of which are singletons. This material consisted of peripheral blood mononuclear cells (PBMCs), taken when the disease was refractory, from a patient treated with antithyroid drugs. The source is a female donor with Graves disease.

The chain has TRBV10-3 and TRBJ2-5, with 9 nucleotides matching TRBD1. V lost 11 bases, J lost 5 bases, and 9 bases stayed unmatched. The length of the CDR3 is 13 residues. The germline V gene has CDR1 ENHRY and CDR2 SYGVKD. The CDR3 loop reads CAAHGDRAETQYF. Written as DNA, the CDR3 is TGTGCCGCGCATGGGGACAGGGCTGAGACCCAGTACTTC.

The chain uses TRBV12-3 or TRBV12-4 and TRBJ2-2; possibly TRBD2 for D (6 bases). The CDR3 is made up of 15 amino acids. Trimming pared 6 bases from V and 6 bases from J, leaving 17 bases between. As DNA, the CDR3 is TGTGCCAGCAGCCTTAGCGGACGTTACGCCGGGGAGCTGTTTTTT. Protein product: CASSLSGRYAGELFF.

This clonotype appeared a few times. The rearrangement joins TRBV30 to TRBJ1-2; weak D call: TRBD1 (5 bases). The germline V and J ends were trimmed by 0 bases and 4 bases, with 12 bases remaining between them. Germline V gene data show CDR1 as GTSNPN and CDR2 as SVGIG (reference sequence). The CDR3 totals 14 residues. CDR3 bases: TGTGCCTGGAGTGTGTATCAGGGCCGCTATGGCTACACCTTC. Amino acids: CAWSVYQGRYGYTF.

This clonotype has a handful of counts. This chain links TRBV12-3 or TRBV12-4 with TRBJ2-7, with TRBD2 matching 10 bases. The CDR3 runs to 15 residues. The V gene end was trimmed by 5 bases and the J gene end by 1 base; junction bases not matched to a gene: 5. CDR3: CASSHSSGSSYEQYF. The CDR3 DNA is TGTGCCAGCAGTCACTCTAGCGGGAGTTCCTACGAGCAGTACTTC.

Concerning this clonotype: Relative to the germline gene, one junction end is altered; a read error may explain this. The chain employs TRBV12-3 or TRBV12-4 and TRBJ2-1; 11 bases match TRBD1. The CDR3 totals 15 residues. CDR3: CVSGYSGTGGNEQFF. The CDR3 DNA is TGTGTCAGCGGGTACTCCGGGACAGGGGGCAATGAGCAGTTCTTC.

This clonotype has ten or more counts. This chain connects TRBV7-8 to TRBJ1-5; D is undetermined. The CDR3 consists of 12 residues. Germline loops: CDR1 SGHVS, CDR2 FQNEAQ. V was shortened by 0 bases and J by 7 bases, with 4 bases between the two germline ends. The CDR3 DNA reads as TGTGCCAGCAGCTTAGCGCTACAGCCCCAGCATTTT. The encoded protein is CASSLALQPQHF.

The V and J genes are TRBV2 and TRBJ2-1; 9 bases agree with TRBD2. In germline, CDR1 is SNHLY, CDR2 FYNNEI. This CDR3 is 16 amino acids long. The V segment lost 6 bases and the J segment 7 bases; nucleotides outside the gene matches: 13. The CDR3 DNA reads as TGTGCCAGCAGCCTCTCCCTAGCGGGACCTACGAATGAGCAGTTCTTC. Its protein is CASSLSLAGPTNEQFF. The full variable domain, with the rest looked up from reference TRBV2 and TRBJ2-1, is EPEVTQTPSHQVTQMGQEVILRCVPISNHLYFYWYRQILGQKVEFLVSFYNNEISEKSEIFDDQFSVERPDGSNFTLKIRSTKLEDSAMYFCASSLSLAGPTNEQFFGPGTRLTVL.

This clonotype was found a few times. The V gene is TRBV3-1, the J gene TRBJ1-6; possibly TRBD1 for D (5 bases). CDR1 and CDR2 from the germline V gene are LGHDT and YNNKEL (reference sequence). V was shortened by 1 base and J by 0 bases, with 16 bases between the two germline ends. CDR3 size: 19 residues. In nucleotides, the CDR3 is TGTGCCAGCAGCCAAGTGGTGCAGGGCGTAAGCTCCTATAATTCACCCCTCCACTTT. This encodes CASSQVVQGVSSYNSPLHF. Complete variable domain (other parts from reference TRBV3-1 and TRBJ1-6): DTAVSQTPKYLVTQMGNDKSIKCEQNLGHDTMYWYKQDSKKFLKIMFSYNNKELIINETVPNRFSPKSPDKAHLNLHINSLELGDSAVYFCASSQVVQGVSSYNSPLHFGNGTRLTVT.

The chain is built from TRBV28 and TRBJ1-5; D not certain. Germline CDR1 reads MDHEN; CDR2 reads SYDVKM. V dropped 2 bases and J dropped 9 bases, with 8 bases sitting between them. CDR3 size: 12 residues. This CDR3 reads CASSLRDRPQHF. DNA of the CDR3: TGTGCCAGCAGTTTACGGGATAGGCCCCAGCATTTT.

V gene TRBV10-3 combines with J gene TRBJ1-2, with a possible D match to TRBD1 (6 bases). The CDR3 covers 14 residues. CDR1 and CDR2 from the germline V gene are ENHRY and SYGVKD. Trimming shortened V by 3 bases and J by 4 bases, and 12 bases separated the two germline ends. CDR3 in amino acids: CAISDTGSTYGYTF. CDR3 bases: TGTGCCATCAGTGACACAGGGAGCACCTATGGCTACACCTTC.

At least ten counts were recorded for this clonotype. The gene calls are TRBV7-6 and TRBJ2-5; the D is unclear. The germline V gene has CDR1 SGHVS and CDR2 FNYEAQ. V was pared by 4 bases and J by 6 bases, with 18 bases between. This CDR3 is built from 15 residues. CDR3 in amino acids: CASSSDVLISQTQYF. CDR3 in DNA: TGTGCCAGCAGCTCCGATGTATTGATCAGTCAGACCCAGTACTTC.

This clonotype was seen many times. V usage is TRBV12-3 or TRBV12-4 and J usage is TRBJ1-2, with D possibly TRBD1 on 6 matching bases. The germline V and J ends were trimmed by 5 bases and 7 bases, with 26 bases remaining between them. The CDR3 covers 17 residues. CDR3 bases: TGTGCCAGCAGTCCGCAGGAACAGGGTTGGGGCCTAGCTGGCTACACCTTC. Its translation: CASSPQEQGWGLAGYTF.

This clonotype was recorded a few times. This chain uses TRBV15 with TRBJ2-1; D is undetermined. Per the germline V gene, CDR1 is LNHNV and CDR2 is YYDKDF (reference sequence). The CDR3 length is 18 residues. V lost 0 bases to trimming and J lost 0 bases, with 15 bases between them. Written as DNA, the CDR3 is TGTGCCACCAGCAGAGATGGGCGACGGTCGAGCTCCTACAATGAGCAGTTCTTC. Protein product: CATSRDGRRSSSYNEQFF.

This clonotype was seen ten or more times. The V gene is TRBV28, the J gene TRBJ1-2; D remains ambiguous. V lost 7 bases, J lost 4 bases, and 16 bases lay in between. The CDR3 has 14 residues. CDR1 and CDR2 (germline): MDHEN, SYDVKM. This CDR3 reads CASNSPDVSYGYTF. CDR3 DNA: TGTGCCAGCAACTCCCCCGATGTGAGCTATGGCTACACCTTC.

For this clonotype: One end of the junction varies from germline; a read error may be responsible. The chain combines TRBV20-1 with TRBJ2-5; 8 bases fit TRBD1. Germline loops: CDR1 DFQATT, CDR2 SNEGSKA (reference sequence). This CDR3 comprises 15 residues. The CDR3 sequence is CNARESLDRATTQYF. CDR3 nucleotide sequence: TGCAATGCTAGAGAGTCATTGGACAGGGCAACGACCCAGTACTTC.

The gene calls are TRBV3-1 and TRBJ2-7; D is undetermined. Germline values: CDR1 LGHDT, CDR2 YNNKEL (reference sequence). Between the trimmed V and J ends, which lost 3 bases and 1 base, there was a span of 10 bases. The length of the CDR3 is 14 residues. CDR3 in amino acids: CASSQGRRSYEQYF. CDR3 nucleotides: TGTGCCAGCAGCCAGGGAAGACGGTCCTACGAGCAGTACTTC.

At least ten counts were recorded for this clonotype. The chain links TRBV12-3 or TRBV12-4 to TRBJ1-2; the D gene is possibly TRBD1 (6 bases). Trimming took off 7 bases at V and 4 bases at J, with 13 bases between the two ends. There are 13 residues in the CDR3. This CDR3 is CASTPNRVYGYTF. The CDR3 bases are TGTGCCAGCACCCCAAACAGGGTCTATGGCTACACCTTC.

The chain combines TRBV7-9 with TRBJ2-7; either TRBD1 or TRBD2 may supply D (6 bases each). This CDR3 has 13 amino acids. Trimming pared 7 bases from V and 4 bases from J, leaving 14 bases between. CDR1 SEHNR and CDR2 FQNEAQ come from the germline V gene (reference sequence). The CDR3 DNA reads TGTGCCAGCACCGAGGAGGGGGGTTACGAGCAGTACTTC. Its protein is CASTEEGGYEQYF.

This clonotype showed up many times. The V and J genes are TRBV6-2 or TRBV6-3 and TRBJ1-5; no firm D call. The V end lost 6 bases, the J end lost 0 bases, and 6 bases lay between the germline ends. The germline gives CDR1 MNHEY, CDR2 SVGEGT. This CDR3 has 13 amino acids. DNA of the CDR3: TGTGCCAGCAGGTCTTATAGCAATCAGCCCCAGCATTTT. This codes for CASRSYSNQPQHF.

J is TRBJ1-2 and V is TRBV18; perhaps TRBD1 as D (6 bases). The V end was cut by 4 bases, the J end by 0 bases, with 12 bases between. CDR3 size: 15 residues. Germline loops: CDR1 KGHSH, CDR2 LQKENI. This chain's CDR3 is CASSLDRNSNYGYTF. In nucleotides, the CDR3 is TGTGCCAGCTCACTCGACAGGAACTCTAACTATGGCTACACCTTC. Variable domain in full (rest from reference TRBV18 and TRBJ1-2): NAGVMQNPRHLVRRRGQEARLRCSPMKGHSHVYWYRQLPEEGLKFMVYLQKENIIDESGMPKERFSAEFPKEGPSILRIQQVVRGDSAAYFCASSLDRNSNYGYTFGSGTRLTVV.

DNA for the CDR3: TGCAGCGTTGCGACGGGGACAGGGTTCGAGCAGTACTTC. Its translation is CSVATGTGFEQYF. V gene TRBV29-1 combines with J gene TRBJ2-7, with 9 positions matching TRBD1. The germline V gene encodes CDR1 SQVTM and CDR2 ANQGSEA. This CDR3 has 13 residues. V gave up 4 bases and J gave up 6 bases; unmatched junction bases: 7.

Concerning this clonotype itself: The junction shows a germline mismatch at one end, possibly a read error. The V call is TRBV2, the J call TRBJ1-1; 7 bases agree with TRBD1. This CDR3 spans 13 amino acids. Germline CDR1 SNHLY, CDR2 FYNNEI. Written as DNA, the CDR3 is TGTGCCAGCAGTCAGGACAGGAACACTGTAGCTTTCTTT. It translates to CASSQDRNTVAFF.

The V and J genes are TRBV19 and TRBJ1-2, with TRBD1 as a possible D gene (5 bases). The V gene's germline CDR1 is LNHDA and CDR2 SQIVND (reference sequence). There are 14 residues in the CDR3. The V gene lost 7 bases and the J gene lost 5 bases, with 17 bases spanning the gap. This CDR3 reads CASKQDPAIYGYTF. The CDR3 coding sequence is TGTGCCAGTAAACAGGACCCAGCGATTTATGGCTACACCTTC.

This clonotype was recorded many times. This chain joins TRBV28 and TRBJ2-7, with 7 bases that match TRBD1. CDR1 MDHEN and CDR2 SYDVKM come from the germline V gene. This CDR3 comprises 15 residues. The trim removed 3 bases at V and 0 bases at J, leaving 5 bases unmatched. The CDR3 loop reads CASSLTGSSSYEQYF. The DNA for the CDR3 is TGTGCCAGCAGTTTGACAGGGTCAAGCTCCTACGAGCAGTACTTC.

There are a few counts of this clonotype. The V call is TRBV28, the J call TRBJ2-2, with D perhaps TRBD2 (5 bases). V shed 2 bases and J shed 2 bases, with 27 bases lying between them. The CDR3 loop spans 21 amino acids. Germline CDR1 reads MDHEN; CDR2 reads SYDVKM. CDR3 residues: CASSLEGATIHFTINTGELFF. The CDR3 nucleotides are TGTGCCAGCAGTTTAGAGGGTGCAACTATTCACTTTACCATTAACACCGGGGAGCTGTTTTTT.

V and J are TRBV29-1 and TRBJ1-1; the D is unclear. From germline, CDR1 is SQVTM and CDR2 ANQGSEA. The CDR3 is made up of 12 amino acids. V was pared by 7 bases and J by 10 bases, with 19 bases between. The CDR3 bases are TGCAGCGACGGGTTGAGCTGGGGAATAGCTTTCTTT. It codes for CSDGLSWGIAFF.

This chain connects TRBV29-1 to TRBJ1-2; no reliable D call. CDR1 is SQVTM and CDR2 is ANQGSEA in the germline V gene. The CDR3 runs to 10 residues. The V end was cut by 5 bases, the J end by 8 bases, with 9 bases between. The CDR3 loop is CSVRQDGYTF. The CDR3 nucleotides are TGCAGCGTTCGGCAGGACGGCTACACCTTC.

V gene TRBV27 combines with J gene TRBJ1-5, with a tentative D call TRBD1 (6 bases). Looked up from germline, CDR1 is MNHEY and CDR2 is SMNVEV (reference sequence). The CDR3 sequence is 15 residues long. Trimming took 7 bases from V and 3 from J, leaving 16 bases between them. CDR3 nucleotides: TGTGCCAGCAAGGACAGACTCTTTGACAATCAGCCCCAGCATTTT. Translated: CASKDRLFDNQPQHF.

The rearrangement links TRBV20-1 to TRBJ2-1; 7 bases are a match to TRBD2. V dropped 1 base and J dropped 3; count of bases not matched to a gene: 6. The length of the CDR3 is 15 residues. The germline CDR1 and CDR2 sequences are DFQATT and SNEGSKA (reference sequence). The CDR3 nucleotides are TGCAGTGCTAGAGCAGGGAGGGCCAACTACAATGAGCAGTTCTTC. Its translation: CSARAGRANYNEQFF.

V usage is TRBV5-6 and J usage is TRBJ1-1; 7 bases fit TRBD1. In germline, CDR1 is SGHDT, CDR2 YYEEEE. V shed 4 bases and J 5 bases; nucleotides not matched to a gene: 8. The CDR3 consists of 14 residues. The CDR3 protein is CASSILGGRTEAFF. The DNA of the CDR3 is TGTGCCAGCAGCATCTTAGGGGGCAGGACTGAAGCTTTCTTT.